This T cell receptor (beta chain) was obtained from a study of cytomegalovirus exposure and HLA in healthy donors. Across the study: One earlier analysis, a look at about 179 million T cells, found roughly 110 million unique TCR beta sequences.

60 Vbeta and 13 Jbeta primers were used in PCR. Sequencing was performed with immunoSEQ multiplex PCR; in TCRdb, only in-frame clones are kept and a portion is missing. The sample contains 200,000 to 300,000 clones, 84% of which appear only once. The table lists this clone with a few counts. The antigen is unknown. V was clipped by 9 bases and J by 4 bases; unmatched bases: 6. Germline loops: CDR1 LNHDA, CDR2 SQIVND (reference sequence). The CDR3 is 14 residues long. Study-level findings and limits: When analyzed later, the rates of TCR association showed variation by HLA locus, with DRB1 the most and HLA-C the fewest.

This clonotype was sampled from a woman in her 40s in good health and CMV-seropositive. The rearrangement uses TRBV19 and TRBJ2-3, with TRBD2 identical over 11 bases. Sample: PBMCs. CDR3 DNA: TGTGCCAGCAGACTAGCGGGGAAGGCAGATACGCAGTATTTT. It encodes CASRLAGKADTQYF.